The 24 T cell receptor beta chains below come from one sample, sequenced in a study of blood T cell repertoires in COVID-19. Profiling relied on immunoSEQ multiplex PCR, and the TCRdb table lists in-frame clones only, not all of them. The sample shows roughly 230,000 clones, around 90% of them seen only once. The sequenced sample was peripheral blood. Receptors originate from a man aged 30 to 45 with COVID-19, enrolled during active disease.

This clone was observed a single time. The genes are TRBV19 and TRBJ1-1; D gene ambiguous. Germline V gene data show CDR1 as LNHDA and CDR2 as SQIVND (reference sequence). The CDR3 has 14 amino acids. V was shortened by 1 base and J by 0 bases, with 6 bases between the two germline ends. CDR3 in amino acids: CASSIAHLNTEAFF. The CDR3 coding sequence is TGTGCCAGTAGTATAGCCCATCTGAACACTGAAGCTTTCTTT.

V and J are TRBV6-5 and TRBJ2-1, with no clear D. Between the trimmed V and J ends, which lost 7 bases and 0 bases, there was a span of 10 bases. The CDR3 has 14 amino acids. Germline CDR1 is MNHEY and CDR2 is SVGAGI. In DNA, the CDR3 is TGTGCCAGCACTCCACAGAGCTCCTACAATGAGCAGTTCTTC. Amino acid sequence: CASTPQSSYNEQFF.

As DNA, the CDR3 is TGTGCCAGCAGCTTGGATTGGAGGGTGGAAGAAAAACTGTTTTTT. Amino acid sequence: CASSLDWRVEEKLFF. The chain combines TRBV5-4 with TRBJ1-4; no firm D call. Germline V CDR1 and CDR2: SGHNT, YYREEE (reference sequence). The CDR3 extends over 15 amino acids. Deletions cut 0 bases from V and 8 bases from J, with 14 bases between.

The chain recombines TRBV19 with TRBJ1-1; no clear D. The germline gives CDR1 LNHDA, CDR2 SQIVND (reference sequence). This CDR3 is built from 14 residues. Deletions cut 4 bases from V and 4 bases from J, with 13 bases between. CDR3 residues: CASSTVRRGTEAFF. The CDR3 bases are TGTGCCAGTAGTACTGTCCGACGGGGCACTGAAGCTTTCTTT. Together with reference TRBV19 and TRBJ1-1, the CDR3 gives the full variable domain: DGGITQSPKYLFRKEGQNVTLSCEQNLNHDAMYWYRQDPGQGLRLIYYSQIVNDFQKGDIAEGYSVSREKKESFPLTVTSAQKNPTAFYLCASSTVRRGTEAFFGQGTRLTVV.

CDR3 sequence (DNA): TGTGCCAGCAGCTTAATTGGGGGAGGGAGCGAAAAACTGTTTTTT. Its translation: CASSLIGGGSEKLFF. This chain connects TRBV7-9 to TRBJ1-4, with TRBD1 as a possible D gene (5 bases). This CDR3 comprises 15 residues. Trimming left V 2 bases short and J 8 bases short, with 15 bases between. Looked up from germline, CDR1 is SEHNR and CDR2 is FQNEAQ (reference sequence).

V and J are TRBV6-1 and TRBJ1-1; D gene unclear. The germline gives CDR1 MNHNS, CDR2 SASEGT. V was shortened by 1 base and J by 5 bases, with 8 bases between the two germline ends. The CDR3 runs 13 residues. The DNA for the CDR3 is TGTGCCAGCAGTGAAGATTGGCGGACTGAAGCTTTCTTT. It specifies CASSEDWRTEAFF.

The CDR3, as DNA: TGTGCTAGTGGTTTGGTACGGGGGACAGGGGTCGACGAGCAGTACTTC. It specifies CASGLVRGTGVDEQYF. The chain couples TRBV12-5 to TRBJ2-7, with 10 bases fitting TRBD1. Germline CDR1 is LGHNT and CDR2 is FRNRAP. The CDR3 spans 16 residues. V gave up 0 bases and J gave up 5 bases; unmatched junction bases: 7.

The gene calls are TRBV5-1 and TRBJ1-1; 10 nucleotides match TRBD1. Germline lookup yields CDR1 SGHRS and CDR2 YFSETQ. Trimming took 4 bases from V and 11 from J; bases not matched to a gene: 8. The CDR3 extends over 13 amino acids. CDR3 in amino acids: CASSKGQGGSAFF. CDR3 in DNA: TGCGCCAGCAGCAAAGGACAGGGGGGCTCGGCTTTCTTT.

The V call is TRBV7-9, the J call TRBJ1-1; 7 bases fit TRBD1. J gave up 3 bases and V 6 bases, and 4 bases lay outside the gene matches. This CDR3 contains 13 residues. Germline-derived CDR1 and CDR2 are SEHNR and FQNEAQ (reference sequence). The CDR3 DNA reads TGTGCCAGCAGTCGGCAGGGGGACACTGAAGCTTTCTTT. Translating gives CASSRQGDTEAFF.

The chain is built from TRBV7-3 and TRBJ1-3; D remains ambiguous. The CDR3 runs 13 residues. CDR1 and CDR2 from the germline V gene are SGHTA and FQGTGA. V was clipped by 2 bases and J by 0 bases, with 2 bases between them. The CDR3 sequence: CASSLHSGNTIYF. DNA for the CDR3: TGTGCCAGCAGCTTACACTCTGGAAACACCATATATTTT.

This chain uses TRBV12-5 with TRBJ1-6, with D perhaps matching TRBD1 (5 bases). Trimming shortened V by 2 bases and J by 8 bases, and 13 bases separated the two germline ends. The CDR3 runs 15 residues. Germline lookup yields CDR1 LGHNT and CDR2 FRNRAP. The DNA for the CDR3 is TGTGCTAGTGGTTTGTCGACAGCATATTATTCACCCCTCCACTTT. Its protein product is CASGLSTAYYSPLHF.

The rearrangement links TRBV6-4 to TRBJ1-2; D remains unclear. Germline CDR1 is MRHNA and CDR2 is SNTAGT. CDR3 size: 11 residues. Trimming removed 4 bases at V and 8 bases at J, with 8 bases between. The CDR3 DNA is TGTGCCAGCAGTGTTGGGAGCGGCTACACCTTC. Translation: CASSVGSGYTF.

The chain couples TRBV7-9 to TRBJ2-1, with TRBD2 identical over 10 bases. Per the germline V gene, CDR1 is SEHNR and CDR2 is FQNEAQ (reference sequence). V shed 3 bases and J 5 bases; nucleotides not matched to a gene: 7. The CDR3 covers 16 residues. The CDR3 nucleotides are TGTGCCAGCAGCTTCGATACTAGCGGGAATCACAATGAGCAGTTCTTC. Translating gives CASSFDTSGNHNEQFF.

CDR3 nucleotides: TGTGCCAGCAGCCCAACGGGGGCACTTCTAGCGGGGGGGAGGTACAATGAGCAGTTCTTC. It encodes CASSPTGALLAGGRYNEQFF. The chain employs TRBV6-6 and TRBJ2-1; 12 nucleotides align to TRBD2. Germline CDR1 and CDR2: MNHNY and SVGAGI (reference sequence). V lost 6 bases, J lost 4 bases, and 19 bases stayed unmatched. This CDR3 region has 20 residues.

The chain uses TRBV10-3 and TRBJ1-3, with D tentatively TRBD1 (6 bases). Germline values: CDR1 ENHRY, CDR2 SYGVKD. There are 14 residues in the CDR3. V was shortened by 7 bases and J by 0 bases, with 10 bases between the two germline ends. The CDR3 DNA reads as TGTGCCATCAAACGGACAGACTCTGGAAACACCATATATTTT. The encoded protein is CAIKRTDSGNTIYF.

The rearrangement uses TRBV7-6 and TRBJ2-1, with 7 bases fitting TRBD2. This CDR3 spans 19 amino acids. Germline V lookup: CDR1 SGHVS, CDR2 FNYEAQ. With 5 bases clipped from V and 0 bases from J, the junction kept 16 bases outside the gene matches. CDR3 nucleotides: TGTGCCAGCAGCCCTAGTGACAGCGGGGCTTTAAGCTCCTACAATGAGCAGTTCTTC. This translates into CASSPSDSGALSSYNEQFF.

The DNA of the CDR3 is TGCGCCAGCAGTGAGTCCGGGACTCTTGGGGCAGATACGCAGTATTTT. Its translation: CASSESGTLGADTQYF. The V gene is TRBV10-1, the J gene TRBJ2-3, with TRBD2 as a possible D gene (6 bases). Trimming shortened V by 0 bases and J by 4 bases, and 14 bases separated the two germline ends. Germline CDR1 and CDR2: WNHNN and SYGVQD (reference sequence). The CDR3 loop spans 16 amino acids.

This CDR3 reads CASSLEPQAGESYNEQFF. The CDR3 nucleotides read TGTGCCAGCAGCTTAGAACCCCAAGCGGGGGAATCCTACAATGAGCAGTTCTTC. V is TRBV7-9 and J is TRBJ2-1, with TRBD2 identical over 8 bases. V dropped 1 base and J dropped 1; count of bases not matched to a gene: 9. CDR1 is SEHNR, CDR2 FQNEAQ, per germline (reference sequence). The CDR3 consists of 18 residues.

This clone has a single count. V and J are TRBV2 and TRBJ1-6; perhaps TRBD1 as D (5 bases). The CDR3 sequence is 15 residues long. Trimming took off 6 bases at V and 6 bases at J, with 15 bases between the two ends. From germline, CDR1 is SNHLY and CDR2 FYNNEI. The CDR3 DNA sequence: TGTGCCAGCAGGGCGGGGGGGGTTCGTAATTCACCCCTCCACTTT. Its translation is CASRAGGVRNSPLHF.

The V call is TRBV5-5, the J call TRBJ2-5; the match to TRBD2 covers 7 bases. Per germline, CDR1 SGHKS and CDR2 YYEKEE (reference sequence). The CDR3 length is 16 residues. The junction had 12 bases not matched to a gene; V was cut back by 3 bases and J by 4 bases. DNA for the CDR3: TGTGCCAGCAGCTACCCCAGTAGTGGGGGGGTAGAGACCCAGTACTTC. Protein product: CASSYPSSGGVETQYF.

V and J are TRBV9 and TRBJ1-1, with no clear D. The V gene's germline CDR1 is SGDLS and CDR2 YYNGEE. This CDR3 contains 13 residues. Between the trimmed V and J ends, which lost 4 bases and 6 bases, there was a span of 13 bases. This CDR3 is CASSLNTHSEAFF. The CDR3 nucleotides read TGTGCCAGCAGCCTGAATACTCATTCTGAAGCTTTCTTT.

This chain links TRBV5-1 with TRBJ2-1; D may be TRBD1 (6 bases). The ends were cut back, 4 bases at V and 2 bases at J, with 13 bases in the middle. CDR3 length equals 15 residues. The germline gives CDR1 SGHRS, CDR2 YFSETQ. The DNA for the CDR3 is TGCGCCAGCAGCGCCTCCGGGACAACCTACAATGAGCAGTTCTTC. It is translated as CASSASGTTYNEQFF.

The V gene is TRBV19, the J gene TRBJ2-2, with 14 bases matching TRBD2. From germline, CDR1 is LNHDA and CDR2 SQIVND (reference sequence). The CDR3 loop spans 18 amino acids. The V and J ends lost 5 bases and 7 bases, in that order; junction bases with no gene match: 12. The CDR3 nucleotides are TGTGCCAGTAGTGGGGGACTAGCGGGGGCATCGCGGAGCGGGGAGCTGTTTTTT. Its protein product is CASSGGLAGASRSGELFF.

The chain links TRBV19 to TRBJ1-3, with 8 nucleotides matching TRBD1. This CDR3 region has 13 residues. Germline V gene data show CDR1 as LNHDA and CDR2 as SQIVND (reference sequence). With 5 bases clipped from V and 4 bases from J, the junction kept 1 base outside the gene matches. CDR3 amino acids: CASSRDRGNTIYF. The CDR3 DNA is TGTGCCAGTAGTCGGGACAGGGGAAACACCATATATTTT.